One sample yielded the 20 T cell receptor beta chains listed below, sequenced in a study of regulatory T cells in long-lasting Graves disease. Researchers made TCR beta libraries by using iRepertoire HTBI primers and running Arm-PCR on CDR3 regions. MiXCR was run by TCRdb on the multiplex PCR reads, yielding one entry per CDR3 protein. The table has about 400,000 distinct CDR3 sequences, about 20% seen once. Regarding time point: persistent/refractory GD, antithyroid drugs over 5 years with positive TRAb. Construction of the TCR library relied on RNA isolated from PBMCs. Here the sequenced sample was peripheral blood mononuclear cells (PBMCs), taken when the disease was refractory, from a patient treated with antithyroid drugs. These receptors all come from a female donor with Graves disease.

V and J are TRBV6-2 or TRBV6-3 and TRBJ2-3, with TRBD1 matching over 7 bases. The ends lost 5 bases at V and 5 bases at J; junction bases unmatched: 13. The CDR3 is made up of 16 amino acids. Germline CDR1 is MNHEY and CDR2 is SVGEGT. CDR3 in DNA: TGTGCCAGCAGTCGCGCAGTTAGGGGGCCGGAAGATACGCAGTATTTT. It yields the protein CASSRAVRGPEDTQYF.

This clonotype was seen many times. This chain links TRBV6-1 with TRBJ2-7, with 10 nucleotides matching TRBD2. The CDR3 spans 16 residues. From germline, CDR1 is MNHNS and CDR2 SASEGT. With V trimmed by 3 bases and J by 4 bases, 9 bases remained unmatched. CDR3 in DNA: TGTGCCAGCAGTGAGAGTTTATCTAGCGGGAGTTACGAGCAGTACTTC. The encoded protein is CASSESLSSGSYEQYF.

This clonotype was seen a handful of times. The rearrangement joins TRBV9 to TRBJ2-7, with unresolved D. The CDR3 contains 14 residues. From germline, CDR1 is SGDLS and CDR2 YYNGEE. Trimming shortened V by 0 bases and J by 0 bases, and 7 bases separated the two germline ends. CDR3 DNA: TGTGCCAGCAGCGTAGGCAGGACCTCCTACGAGCAGTACTTC. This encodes CASSVGRTSYEQYF.

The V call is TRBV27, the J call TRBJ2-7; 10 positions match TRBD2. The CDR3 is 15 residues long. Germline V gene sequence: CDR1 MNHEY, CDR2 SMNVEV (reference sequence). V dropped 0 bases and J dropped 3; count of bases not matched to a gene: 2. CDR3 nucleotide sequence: TGTGCCAGCAGTTTATCGACTAGCGGGCTCTACGAGCAGTACTTC. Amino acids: CASSLSTSGLYEQYF.

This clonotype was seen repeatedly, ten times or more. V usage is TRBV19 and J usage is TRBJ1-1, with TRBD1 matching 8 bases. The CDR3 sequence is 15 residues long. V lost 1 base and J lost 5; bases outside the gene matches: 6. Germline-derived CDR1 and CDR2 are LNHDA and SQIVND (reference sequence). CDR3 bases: TGTGCCAGTAGTATAGGGACAGGGATGGCGACTGAAGCTTTCTTT. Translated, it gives CASSIGTGMATEAFF.

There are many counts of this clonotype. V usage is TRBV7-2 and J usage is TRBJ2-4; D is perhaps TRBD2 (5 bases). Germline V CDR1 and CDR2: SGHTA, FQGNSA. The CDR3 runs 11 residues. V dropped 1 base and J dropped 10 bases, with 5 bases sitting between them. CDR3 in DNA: TGTGCCAGCAGCTTAGGGGAGATTCAGTACTTC. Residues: CASSLGEIQYF.

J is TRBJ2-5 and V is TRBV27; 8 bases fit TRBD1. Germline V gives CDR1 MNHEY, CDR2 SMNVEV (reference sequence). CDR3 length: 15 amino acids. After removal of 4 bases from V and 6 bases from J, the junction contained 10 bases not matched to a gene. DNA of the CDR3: TGTGCCAGCAGTTCGCCGGACAGGGCGGTAAAGACCCAGTACTTC. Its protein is CASSSPDRAVKTQYF.

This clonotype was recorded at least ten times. The CDR3 sequence is CAWSPRTNTEAFF. The CDR3 bases are TGTGCCTGGAGTCCGAGAACGAACACTGAAGCTTTCTTT. The chain joins TRBV30 to TRBJ1-1; no clear D gene. CDR1 and CDR2 (germline): GTSNPN, SVGIG (reference sequence). The CDR3 consists of 13 residues. Trimming stripped 2 bases from V and 1 base from J, with 8 bases between.

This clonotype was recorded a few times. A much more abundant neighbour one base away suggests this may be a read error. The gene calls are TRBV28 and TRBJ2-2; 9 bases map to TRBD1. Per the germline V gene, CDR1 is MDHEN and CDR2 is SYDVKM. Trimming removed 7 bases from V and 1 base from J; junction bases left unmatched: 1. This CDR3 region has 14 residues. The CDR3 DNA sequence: TGTGCCAGCAAGGGACAGGGGAACACCGGGGAGCTGTTTTTT. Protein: CASKGQGNTGELFF.

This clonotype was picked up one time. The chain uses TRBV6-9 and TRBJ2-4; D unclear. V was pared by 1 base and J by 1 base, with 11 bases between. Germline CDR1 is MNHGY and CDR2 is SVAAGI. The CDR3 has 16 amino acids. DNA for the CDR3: TGTGCCAGCAGTTATTTAAGTGGTCTGGCCAAAAACATTCAGTACTTC. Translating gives CASSYLSGLAKNIQYF.

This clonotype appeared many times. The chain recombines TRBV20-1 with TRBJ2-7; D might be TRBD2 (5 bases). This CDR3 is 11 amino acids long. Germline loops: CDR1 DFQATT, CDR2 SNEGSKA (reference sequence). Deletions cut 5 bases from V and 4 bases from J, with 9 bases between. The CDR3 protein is CSALLGYEQYF. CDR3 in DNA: TGCAGTGCTTTACTAGGTTACGAGCAGTACTTC.

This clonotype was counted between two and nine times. For the CDR3, the DNA is TGCAGCCCCTTGGGCGGCAGCTCCTACGAGCAGTACTTC. This sequence encodes CSPLGGSSYEQYF. The genes are TRBV29-1 and TRBJ2-7; D not resolved. There are 13 residues in the CDR3. Trimming shortened V by 8 bases and J by 0 bases, and 14 bases separated the two germline ends. CDR1 and CDR2 from the germline V gene are SQVTM and ANQGSEA.

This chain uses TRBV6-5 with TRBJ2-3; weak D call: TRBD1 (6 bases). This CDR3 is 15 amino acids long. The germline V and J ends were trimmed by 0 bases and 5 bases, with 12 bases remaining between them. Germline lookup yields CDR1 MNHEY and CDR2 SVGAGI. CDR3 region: CASSYSGQGGDTQYF. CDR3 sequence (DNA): TGTGCCAGCAGTTACTCGGGACAAGGAGGAGATACGCAGTATTTT.

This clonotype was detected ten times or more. CDR3 region: CASSRSPSGISSYEQYF. CDR3 bases: TGCGCCAGCAGCCGGAGCCCTAGCGGGATTTCGTCCTACGAGCAGTACTTC. The V and J genes are TRBV5-1 and TRBJ2-7; TRBD2 matches at 9 bases. This CDR3 region has 17 residues. Per germline, CDR1 SGHRS and CDR2 YFSETQ. V trimming: 4 bases; J trimming: 1 base; junction bases outside the gene matches: 12.

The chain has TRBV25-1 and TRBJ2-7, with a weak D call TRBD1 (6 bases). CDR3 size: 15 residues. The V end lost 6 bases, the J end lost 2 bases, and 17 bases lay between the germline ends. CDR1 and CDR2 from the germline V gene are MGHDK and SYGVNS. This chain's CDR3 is CASSGKGGMTYEQYF. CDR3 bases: TGTGCCAGCAGCGGAAAAGGGGGTATGACCTACGAGCAGTACTTC.

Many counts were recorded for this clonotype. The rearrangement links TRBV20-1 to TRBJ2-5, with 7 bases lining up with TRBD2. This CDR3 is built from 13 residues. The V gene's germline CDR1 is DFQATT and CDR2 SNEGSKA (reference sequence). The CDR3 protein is CSHASGGTETQYF. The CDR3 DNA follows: TGCAGCCACGCTAGCGGAGGGACTGAGACCCAGTACTTC.

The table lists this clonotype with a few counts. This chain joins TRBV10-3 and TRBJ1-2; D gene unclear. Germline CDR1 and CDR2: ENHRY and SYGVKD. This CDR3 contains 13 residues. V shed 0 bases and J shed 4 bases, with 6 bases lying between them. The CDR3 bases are TGTGCCATCAGTGAGTCTCCTGGCTATGGCTACACCTTC. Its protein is CAISESPGYGYTF.

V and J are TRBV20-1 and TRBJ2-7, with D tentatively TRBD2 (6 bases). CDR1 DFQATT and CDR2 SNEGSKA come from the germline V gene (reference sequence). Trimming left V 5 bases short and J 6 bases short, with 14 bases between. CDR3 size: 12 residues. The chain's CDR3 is CSAPSLAREQYF. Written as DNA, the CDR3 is TGCAGTGCTCCGTCACTAGCTCGCGAGCAGTACTTC.

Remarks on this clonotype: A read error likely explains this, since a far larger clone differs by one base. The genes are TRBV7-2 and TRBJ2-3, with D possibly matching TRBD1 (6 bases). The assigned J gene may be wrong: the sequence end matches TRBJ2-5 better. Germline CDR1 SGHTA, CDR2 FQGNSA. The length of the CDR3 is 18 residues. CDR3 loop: CASIQEPGERGSGETQYF. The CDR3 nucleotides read TGCGCCAGCATCCAAGAACCTGGCGAGAGGGGGAGTGGGGAGACCCAGTACTTC.

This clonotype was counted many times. The CDR3 nucleotides are TGTGCCAGCAGTGTAACAGGGTTGAGCGGGGAGCTGTTTTTT. It encodes CASSVTGLSGELFF. The chain employs TRBV2 and TRBJ2-2; maybe TRBD1 (6 bases). Trimming took 4 bases from V and 7 from J, leaving 13 bases between them. Germline CDR1 and CDR2: SNHLY and FYNNEI. The CDR3 sequence is 14 residues long.